This TCR beta chain was profiled in a study of patients and donors after allogeneic stem cell transplantation. With 3 bases removed from V and 4 bases from J, the gap between germline ends came to 9 bases. CDR1 and CDR2 from the germline V gene are MDHEN and SYDVKM. This CDR3 contains 13 residues. In its sample, this clonotype was seen many times. A single record per CDR3 protein comes from TCRdb applying MiXCR to the RT-PCR reads. The sample records 9,000 to 15,000 distinct CDR3 sequences, around 25% being singletons. The J gene is TRBJ1-1, the V gene TRBV28; the D gene is possibly TRBD1 (5 bases). The TCR originated in a human donor who was either an allogeneic HSCT recipient or a stem cell or donor lymphocyte infusion donor (not recorded which). It is not recorded whose cells these are; they may come from a transplant donor. The sample was blood, either unsorted or a sorted T cell fraction (not recorded which). CDR3 DNA: TGTGCCAGCAGTTTGGGGGAACCCACTGAAGCTTTCTTT. Amino acid sequence: CASSLGEPTEAFF.